This T cell receptor (beta chain) was profiled in a study of human T cells and chemical hapten exposure (dated by TCRdb to about 2021). In terms of the full investigation: For sensitization, 2% DPC in acetone was applied to a roughly 2 cm by roughly 2 cm area of upper inner arm skin. Patients additionally received weekly therapeutic DPC doses to the scalp throughout the roughly 23-week study period. Patch testing on the upper back used Finn chambers containing 0.01% DPC, with scoring done after 6 days according to International Contact Dermatitis Research Group standards. Alopecia areata with under or over 50% scalp involvement, alopecia totalis and alopecia universalis were represented in the patient cohort, which was mostly female. The libraries were sequenced as a pool, and the TCR yield per sample differed mostly because of small variations in library volumes within the pool. In alopecia patients, the study followed how the peripheral blood TCR repertoire changed in vivo over primary and secondary sensitization to diphenylcyclopropenone (DPC), a hapten. Patient blood was sampled pre-sensitization (week 0) and at 2, 6 and about 24 weeks after DPC sensitization. Blood for TCR sequencing was provided by twenty-nine alopecia patients at one to four time points (pre-sensitization, 2, 6 and 24 weeks).

The research as a whole found: No change with DPC sensitization was found in the number of TCRs above 1 in 1000 frequency, and no evidence of global repertoire structure alterations was found. Repeated subsampling changed both the strength of the expansion versus patch-test correlation and the threshold at which that correlation became significant. Because all patients had alopecia, a presumed autoimmune disease, the immune response of the patients might differ from that of healthy individuals. Compared with pre-sensitization or healthy control sets, expanded TCRs formed significantly more large CDR3 similarity clusters, which is consistent with antigen-driven responses. A positive correlation was found between the number of PT1 expanded TCRs and patch test score, with significance reached at thresholds 8, 16 and 32 but not 4.

According to the germline V gene, CDR1 reads KGHSH and CDR2 reads LQKENI. Trimming accounts for 3 bases at V and 1 base at J, while the number of junction bases matched to no gene is 11. The CDR3 covers 17 residues, taking in both the cysteine and the phenylalanine. The retained sequence is limited to the CDR3, 51 bases, with the frame set at the first base. This clonotype was observed at least ten times. There is no known antigen for this receptor. No clone much larger than this one lies a single base away; base qualities are absent. Explained via the paper, the time point label denotes: pre-sensitization, week 0. The sample's treatment or condition label, decoded: therapeutic diphenylcyclopropenone sensitization with weekly scalp DPC. At every patch-test visit, the blood draw took place before the patch test was put on. Eligible patients were aged 18 to 70, diagnosed with alopecia, deemed suitable for DPC therapy, and excluded if pregnant. Total RNA was isolated from unfractionated whole blood collected in Tempus Blood RNA tubes.

Library preparation employed RACE. The instrument was a NextSeq 500. During library preparation, unique molecular identifiers were attached to individual cDNA molecules so that TCRs could be counted quantitatively and reproducibly. Each blood RNA sample was used to sequence both TCR alpha and TCR beta chains. In the original analysis: A median of around 96,000 TCRs per sample was observed, with a range of 23,224 to 690,600. V, J and CDR3 annotation of the TCR reads was carried out using the Decombinator software suite. For PS versus PT1 abundance plots, all samples were subsampled to the same number of TCRs (28,000). Expanded TCRs were defined as absent before sensitization and observed at least eight times at the 2-week time point. The public reads were reprocessed in TCRdb via fastp at Q25 and MiXCR, keeping in-frame beta chains. Duplicate CDR3 protein sequences are folded into a single record with the most common DNA and genes. For this entry, the V and J calls and clone size follow TCRdb and not the study's own pipeline. For this sample there are 350,000 to 450,000 distinct CDR3 sequences; roughly 4.6% appear just once. The ten largest clones represent just over 2.5% of the sample.

The rearrangement joined TRBV18 to TRBJ1-1; the central 7 bases match TRBD1. This TCR derives from a woman in her 50s with alopecia areata. Some clones in this sample may be carry-over from other donors' samples. Sample: whole blood, taken in connection with sensitization to the hapten diphenylcyclopropenone (DPC). In nucleotide form, the sequence is TGTGCCAGCTCACCCCCAGGGGGGATAGTACGGAACACTGAAGCTTTCTTT. It translates as CASSPPGGIVRNTEAFF.